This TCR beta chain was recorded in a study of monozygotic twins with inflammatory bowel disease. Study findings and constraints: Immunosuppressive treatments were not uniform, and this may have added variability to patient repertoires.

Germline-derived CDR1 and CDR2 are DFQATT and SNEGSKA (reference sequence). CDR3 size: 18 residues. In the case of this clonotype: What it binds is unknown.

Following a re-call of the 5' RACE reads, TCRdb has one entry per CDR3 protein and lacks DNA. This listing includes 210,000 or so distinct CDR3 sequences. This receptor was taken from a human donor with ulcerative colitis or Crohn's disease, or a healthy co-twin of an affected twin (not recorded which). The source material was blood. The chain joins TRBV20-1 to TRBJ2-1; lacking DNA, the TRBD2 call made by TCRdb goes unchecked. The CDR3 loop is CSARGQGQASGRVNEQFF.